Here is one T cell receptor (beta chain) with its context. This CDR3 has 15 residues. The germline gives CDR1 LNHDA, CDR2 SQIVND (reference sequence). Trimming left V 6 bases short and J 3 bases short, with 15 bases between. Genomic DNA from each subset was divided evenly over several immunoSEQ plates. TCRdb's copy holds only in-frame clones and misses some; the assay was immunoSEQ multiplex PCR. The sample shows about 510,000 clones, around 74% of them seen only once. The sample is drawn from a study of shared clonotypes between healthy human individuals. In the study overall: The donor pool was made up of a couple of women and a few men aged 18 to 49.

The chain links TRBV19 to TRBJ2-1; possible D gene TRBD2, 5 bases. Sequencing was carried out using PBMCs. The source is a woman aged 40-49 years in good health. Some clones in this sample may be carry-over from other donors' samples. CDR3 bases: TGTGCCAGTAGCCTGGGGAGCAATTACTACAATGAGCAGTTCTTC. Translation: CASSLGSNYYNEQFF.